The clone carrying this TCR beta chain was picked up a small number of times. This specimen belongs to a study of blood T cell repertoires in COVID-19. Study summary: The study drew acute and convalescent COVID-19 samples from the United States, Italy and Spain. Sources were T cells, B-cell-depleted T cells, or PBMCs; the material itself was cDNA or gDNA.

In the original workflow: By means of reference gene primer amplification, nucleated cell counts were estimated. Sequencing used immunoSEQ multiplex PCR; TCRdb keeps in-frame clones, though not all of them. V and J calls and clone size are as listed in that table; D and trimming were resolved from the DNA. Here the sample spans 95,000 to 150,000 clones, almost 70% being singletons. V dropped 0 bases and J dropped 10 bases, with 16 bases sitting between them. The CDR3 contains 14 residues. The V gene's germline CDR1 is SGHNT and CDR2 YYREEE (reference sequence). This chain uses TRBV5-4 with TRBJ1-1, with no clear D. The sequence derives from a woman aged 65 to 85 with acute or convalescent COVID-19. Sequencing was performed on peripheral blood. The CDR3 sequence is CASSLAWQQEGAFF. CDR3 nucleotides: TGTGCCAGCAGCTTGGCTTGGCAGCAAGAGGGAGCTTTCTTT. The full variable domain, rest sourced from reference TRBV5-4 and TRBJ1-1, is ETGVTQSPTHLIKTRGQQVTLRCSSQSGHNTVSWYQQALGQGPQFIFQYYREEENGRGNFPPRFSGLQFPNYSSELNVNALELDDSALYLCASSLAWQQEGAFFGQGTRLTVV.